At least ten counts were recorded for the clone carrying this TCR beta chain. This sample is part of a study of regulatory T cells in long-lasting Graves disease. Time point denoted: persistent/refractory GD, antithyroid drugs over 5 years with positive TRAb. The TCR library used RNA extracted from PBMCs. This CDR3 has 14 residues. Germline V gives CDR1 SGHNT, CDR2 YENEEA. The V gene end was trimmed by 0 bases and the J gene end by 8 bases; junction bases not matched to a gene: 4. According to the study, TCR beta libraries were built with iRepertoire HTBI primers and CDR3-region Arm-PCR. A single record per CDR3 protein comes from TCRdb applying MiXCR to the multiplex PCR reads. The table has roughly 470,000 distinct CDR3 sequences, less than 25% seen once.

The sequenced sample was peripheral blood mononuclear cells (PBMCs), obtained when the disease was refractory, from a patient treated with antithyroid drugs. The V call is TRBV11-3, the J call TRBJ1-2; the match to TRBD1 covers 9 bases. The source of this sequence is a female donor with Graves disease. DNA of the CDR3: TGTGCCAGCAGCTTAGATGGGACAGGGAGAGGCTACACCTTC. Residues: CASSLDGTGRGYTF. Full variable domain (missing parts from reference TRBV11-3 and TRBJ1-2): EAGVVQSPRYKIIEKKQPVAFWCNPISGHNTLYWYLQNLGQGPELLIRYENEEAVDDSQLPKDRFSAERLKGVDSTLKIQPAELGDSAVYLCASSLDGTGRGYTFGSGTRLTVV.